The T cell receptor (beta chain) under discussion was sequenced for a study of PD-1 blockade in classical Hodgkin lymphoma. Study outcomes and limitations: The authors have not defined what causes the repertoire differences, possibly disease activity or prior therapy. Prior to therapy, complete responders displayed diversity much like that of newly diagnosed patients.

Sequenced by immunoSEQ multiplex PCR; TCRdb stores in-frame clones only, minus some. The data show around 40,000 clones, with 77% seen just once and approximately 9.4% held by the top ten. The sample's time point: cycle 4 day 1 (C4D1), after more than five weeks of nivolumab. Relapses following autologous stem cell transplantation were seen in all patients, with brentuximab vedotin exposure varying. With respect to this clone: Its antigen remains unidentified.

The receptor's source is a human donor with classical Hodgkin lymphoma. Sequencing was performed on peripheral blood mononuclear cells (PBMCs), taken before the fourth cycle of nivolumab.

CDR3 DNA sequence: TGTGCCAGCAGCACCGGACAGGGGGCCGGTCAGCCCCAGCATTTT. This gives the protein CASSTGQGAGQPQHF. V is TRBV7-2 and J is TRBJ1-5; 11 positions agree with TRBD1. CDR3 length: 15 amino acids. The germline CDR1 and CDR2 sequences are SGHTA and FQGNSA. The ends lost 5 bases at V and 6 bases at J; junction bases unmatched: 6.